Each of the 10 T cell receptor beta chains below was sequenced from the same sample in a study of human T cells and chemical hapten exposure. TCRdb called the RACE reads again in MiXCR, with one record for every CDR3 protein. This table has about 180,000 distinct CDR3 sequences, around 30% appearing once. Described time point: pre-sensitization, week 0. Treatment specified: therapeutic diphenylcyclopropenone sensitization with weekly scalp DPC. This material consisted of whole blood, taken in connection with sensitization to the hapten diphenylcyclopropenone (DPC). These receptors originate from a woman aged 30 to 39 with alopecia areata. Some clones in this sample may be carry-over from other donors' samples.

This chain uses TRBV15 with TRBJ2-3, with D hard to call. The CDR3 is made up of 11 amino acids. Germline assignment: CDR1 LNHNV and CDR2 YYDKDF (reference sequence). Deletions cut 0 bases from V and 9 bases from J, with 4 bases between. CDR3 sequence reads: CATSREGTQYF. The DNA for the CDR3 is TGTGCCACCAGCAGAGAGGGAACGCAGTATTTT.

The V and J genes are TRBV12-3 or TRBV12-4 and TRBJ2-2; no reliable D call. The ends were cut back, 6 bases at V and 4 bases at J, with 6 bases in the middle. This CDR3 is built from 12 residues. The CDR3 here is CASSPPTGELFF. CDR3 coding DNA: TGTGCCAGCAGCCCCCCCACCGGGGAGCTGTTTTTT.

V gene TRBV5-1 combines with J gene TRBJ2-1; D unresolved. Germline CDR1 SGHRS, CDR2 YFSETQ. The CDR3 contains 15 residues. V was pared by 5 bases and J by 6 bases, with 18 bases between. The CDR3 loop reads CASRPTSKTGNEQFF. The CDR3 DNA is TGCGCCAGCAGGCCGACCAGCAAAACTGGCAATGAGCAGTTCTTC.

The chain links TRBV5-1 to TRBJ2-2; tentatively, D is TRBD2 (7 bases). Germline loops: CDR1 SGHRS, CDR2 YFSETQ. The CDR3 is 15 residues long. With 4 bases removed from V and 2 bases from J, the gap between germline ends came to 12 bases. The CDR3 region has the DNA TGCGCCAGCAGCACACGGGGGGCTAACACCGGGGAGCTGTTTTTT. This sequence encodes CASSTRGANTGELFF.

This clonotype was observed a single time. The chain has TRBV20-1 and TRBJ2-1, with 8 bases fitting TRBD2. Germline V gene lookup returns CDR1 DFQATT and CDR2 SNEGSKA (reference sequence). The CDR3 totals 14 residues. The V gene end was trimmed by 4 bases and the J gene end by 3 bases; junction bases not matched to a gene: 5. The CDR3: CSAMRAGGYNEQFF. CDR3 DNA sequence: TGCAGTGCTATGCGGGCGGGAGGCTACAATGAGCAGTTCTTC.

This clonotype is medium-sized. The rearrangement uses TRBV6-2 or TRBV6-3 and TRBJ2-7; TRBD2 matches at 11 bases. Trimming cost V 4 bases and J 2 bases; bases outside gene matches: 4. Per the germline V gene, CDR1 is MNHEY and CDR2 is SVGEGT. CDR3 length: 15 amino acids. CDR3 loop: CASSSGTSGAYEQYF. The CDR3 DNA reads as TGTGCCAGCAGTTCCGGGACTAGCGGAGCCTACGAGCAGTACTTC.

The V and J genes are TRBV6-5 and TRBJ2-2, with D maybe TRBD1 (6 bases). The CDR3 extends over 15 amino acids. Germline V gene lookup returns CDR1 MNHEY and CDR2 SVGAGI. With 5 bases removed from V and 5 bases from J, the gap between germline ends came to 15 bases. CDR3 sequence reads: CASSITGLWTGELFF. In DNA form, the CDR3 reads TGTGCCAGCAGTATAACAGGGTTGTGGACCGGGGAGCTGTTTTTT.

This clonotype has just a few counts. The CDR3, as DNA: TGCAGCCCCGTCGGGGGTAGAGGTGGCTACACCTTC. Protein product: CSPVGGRGGYTF. The chain carries TRBV29-1 and TRBJ1-2, with D tentatively TRBD1 (5 bases). The CDR3 runs to 12 residues. Germline V gene lookup returns CDR1 SQVTM and CDR2 ANQGSEA. Trimming left V 8 bases short and J 7 bases short, with 17 bases between.

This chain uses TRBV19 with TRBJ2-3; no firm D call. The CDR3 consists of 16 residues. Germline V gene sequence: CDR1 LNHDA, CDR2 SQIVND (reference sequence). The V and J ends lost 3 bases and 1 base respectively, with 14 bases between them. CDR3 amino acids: CASSIDGGSGTDTQYF. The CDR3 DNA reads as TGTGCCAGTAGTATCGACGGCGGATCGGGCACAGATACGCAGTATTTT.

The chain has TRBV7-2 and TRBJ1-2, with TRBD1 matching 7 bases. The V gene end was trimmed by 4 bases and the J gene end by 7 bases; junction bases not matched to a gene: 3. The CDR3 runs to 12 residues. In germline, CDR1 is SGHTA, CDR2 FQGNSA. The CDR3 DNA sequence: TGTGCCAGCAGCTCACAGGGGATTGGCTACACCTTC. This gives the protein CASSSQGIGYTF.